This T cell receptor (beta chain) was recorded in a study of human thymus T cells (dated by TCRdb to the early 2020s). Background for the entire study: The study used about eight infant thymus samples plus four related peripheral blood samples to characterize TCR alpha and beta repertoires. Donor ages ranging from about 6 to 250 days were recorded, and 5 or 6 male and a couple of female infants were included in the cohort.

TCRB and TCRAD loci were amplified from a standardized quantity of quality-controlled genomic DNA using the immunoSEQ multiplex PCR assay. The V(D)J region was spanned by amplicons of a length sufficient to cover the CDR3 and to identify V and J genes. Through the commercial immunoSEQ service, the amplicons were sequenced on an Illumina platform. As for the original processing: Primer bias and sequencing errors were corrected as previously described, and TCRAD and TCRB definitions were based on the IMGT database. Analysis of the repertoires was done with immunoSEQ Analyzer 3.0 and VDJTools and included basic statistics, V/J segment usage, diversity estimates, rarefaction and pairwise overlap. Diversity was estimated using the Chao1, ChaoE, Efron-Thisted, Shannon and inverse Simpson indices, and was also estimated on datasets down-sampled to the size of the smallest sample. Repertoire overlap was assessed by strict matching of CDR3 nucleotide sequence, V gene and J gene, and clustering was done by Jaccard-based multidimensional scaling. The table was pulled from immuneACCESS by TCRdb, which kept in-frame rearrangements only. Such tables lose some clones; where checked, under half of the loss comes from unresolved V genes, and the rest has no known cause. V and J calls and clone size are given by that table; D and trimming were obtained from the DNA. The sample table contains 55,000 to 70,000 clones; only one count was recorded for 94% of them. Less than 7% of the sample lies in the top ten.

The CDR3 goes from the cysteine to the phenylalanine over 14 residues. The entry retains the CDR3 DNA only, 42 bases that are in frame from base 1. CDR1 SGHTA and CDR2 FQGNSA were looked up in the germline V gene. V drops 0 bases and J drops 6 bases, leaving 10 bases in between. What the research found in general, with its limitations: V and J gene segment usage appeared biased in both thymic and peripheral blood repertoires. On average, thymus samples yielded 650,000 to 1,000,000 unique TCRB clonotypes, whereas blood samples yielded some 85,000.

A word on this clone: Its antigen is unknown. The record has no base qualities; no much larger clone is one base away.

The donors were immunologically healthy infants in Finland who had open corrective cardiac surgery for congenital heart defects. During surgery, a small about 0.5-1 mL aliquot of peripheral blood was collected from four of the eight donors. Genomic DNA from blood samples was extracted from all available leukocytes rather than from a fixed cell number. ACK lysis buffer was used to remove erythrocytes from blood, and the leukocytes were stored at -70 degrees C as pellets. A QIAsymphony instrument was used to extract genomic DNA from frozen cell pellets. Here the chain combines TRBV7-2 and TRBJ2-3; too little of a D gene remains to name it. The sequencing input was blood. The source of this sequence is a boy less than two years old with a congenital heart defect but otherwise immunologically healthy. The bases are TGTGCCAGCAGCTTAGCGGGCGCCCGGGATACGCAGTATTTT. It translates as CASSLAGARDTQYF. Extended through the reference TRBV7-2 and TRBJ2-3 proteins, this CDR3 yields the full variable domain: GAGVSQSPSNKVTEKGKDVELRCDPISGHTALYWYRQSLGQGLEFLIYFQGNSAPDKSGLPSDRFSAERTGGSVSTLTIQRTQQEDSAVYLCASSLAGARDTQYFGPGTRLTVL.